Detailed here is one T cell receptor (beta chain). What it binds is unknown. Nucleic acids came from premalignant or tumor cells enriched by macro-dissection. The CDR3 sequence is 12 residues long. CDR1 is SGDLS, CDR2 YYNGEE, per germline. With V trimmed by 0 bases and J by 16 bases, 5 bases remained unmatched. These data come from a study of immune evolution from preneoplasia to lung adenocarcinoma. The study, taken as a whole, reports: Top clone frequencies peaked in normal lung, apparently declining through invasive adenocarcinoma.

Clones were read by immunoSEQ multiplex PCR, and TCRdb kept only the in-frame ones, dropping some. The sample lists around 6,000 clones; 73% were seen once. The V gene is TRBV9, the J gene TRBJ2-1; TRBD1 matches at 9 bases. The specimen was FFPE lung adenocarcinoma in situ tissue. The receptor was derived from a donor aged 70 or over with lung adenocarcinoma. CDR3 in DNA: TGTGCCAGCAGCGTAGACAGGGGGCGTTTCTTCTTC. Translating it yields CASSVDRGRFFF.